A selection of T cell receptor beta chains follows, all from one sample in a study of CD8+CD57+ T cells in acquired aplastic anemia. From the reads, TCRdb called clonotypes with MiXCR, one entry per CDR3 protein. The sample gives fewer than 250,000 distinct CDR3 sequences, around half of which show up once; under 9% is in the top ten. What was sequenced was sorted CD4+, CD8+, or CD8+CD57+ T cells (not recorded which) from PBMCs. These receptors all stem from a human donor with aplastic anemia. CDR3s include the opening cysteine and the closing phenylalanine or tryptophan. A D gene is named only where the DNA matches it firmly. A clone size is listed for some rows: how often the clone was seen (once, few, many), or a class if it is expanded.

size	V	J	D	CDR3	DNA
once	TRBV20-1	TRBJ1-2	NA	CSASFGNLETF	TGCAGTGCTAGCTTCGGGAACCTTGAGACCTTC
NA	TRBV2	TRBJ2-7	NA	CASSAYGVGEQYF	TGTGCCAGCAGCGCCTACGGGGTCGGTGAGCAGTACTTC
NA	TRBV2	TRBJ2-7	TRBD1	CASSLSGQGDYEQYF	TGTGCCAGCAGTTTATCGGGACAGGGGGACTACGAGCAGTACTTC
NA	TRBV15	TRBJ2-5	TRBD2	CASGLAGVETQYF	TGTGCCTCCGGACTAGCGGGAGTAGAGACCCAGTACTTC
NA	TRBV5-1	TRBJ1-1	TRBD1	CASSMTDRGDTEAFF	TGCGCCAGCAGCATGACGGACAGGGGGGACACTGAAGCTTTCTTT
many	TRBV20-1	TRBJ2-2	NA	CSARDPGQPNTGELFF	TGCAGTGCTAGAGATCCGGGGCAACCAAACACCGGGGAGCTGTTTTTT
NA	TRBV11-1	TRBJ2-7	NA	CASSSTGWEQYF	TGTGCCAGCAGCTCTACGGGGTGGGAGCAGTACTTC
NA	TRBV14	TRBJ1-6	NA	CASSQDRTYSPLHF	TGTGCCAGCAGCCAGGACAGAACTTATTCACCCCTCCACTTT
NA	TRBV12-3/TRBV12-4	TRBJ1-2	NA	CASRPLQGISYGYTF	TGTGCCAGCAGACCCCTACAGGGTATCTCCTATGGCTACACCTTC
many	TRBV27	TRBJ2-7	NA	CASSPSPRTDEQYF	TGTGCCAGCAGTCCCTCCCCTAGGACCGACGAGCAGTACTTC
NA	TRBV2	TRBJ1-1	TRBD1	CASSGQGTNTEAFF	TGTGCCAGCAGTGGACAGGGTACGAACACTGAAGCTTTCTTT
many	TRBV11-2	TRBJ2-7	TRBD1	CASGTAPQVYEQYF	TGTGCCAGCGGGACAGCTCCTCAGGTCTACGAGCAGTACTTC
many	TRBV13	TRBJ2-5	NA	CASSPPGEPAQYF	TGTGCCAGCAGCCCCCCGGGTGAACCGGCCCAGTACTTC
once	TRBV10-3	TRBJ2-5	TRBD2	CAIRPAGTSGRGETQYF	TGTGCCATCAGACCTGCCGGGACTAGCGGGAGGGGGGAGACCCAGTACTTC
few	TRBV12-3/TRBV12-4	TRBJ2-2	NA	CASSLLGVNTGELFF	TGTGCCAGCAGTTTACTCGGGGTAAACACCGGGGAGCTGTTTTTT
NA	TRBV12-3/TRBV12-4	TRBJ2-3	TRBD2	CASSLAGPPSDTQYF	TGTGCCAGCAGCTTAGCGGGTCCTCCGTCGGATACGCAGTATTTT
NA	TRBV6-2/TRBV6-3	TRBJ2-1	TRBD2	CASSPSGTNNEQFF	TGTGCCAGCAGTCCTAGCGGGACCAACAATGAGCAGTTCTTC
NA	TRBV7-9	TRBJ2-7	NA	CASSQEARSYEQYF	TGCGCCAGCAGCCAAGAGGCTAGGTCCTACGAGCAGTACTTC
few	TRBV27	TRBJ2-1	TRBD1	CASSRGFFNEQFF	TGTGCCAGCAGCAGGGGGTTTTTCAATGAGCAGTTCTTC
NA	TRBV27	TRBJ2-7	NA	CASSPERSYEQYF	TGTGCCAGCAGCCCCGAACGGTCCTACGAGCAGTACTTC
many	TRBV14	TRBJ1-2	NA	CASSQVEYSAGYGYTF	TGTGCCAGCAGCCAAGTCGAGTATTCGGCCGGTTATGGCTACACCTTC
NA	TRBV28	TRBJ2-1	NA	CVSSYTNEQFF	TGTGTCAGCAGCTACACGAATGAGCAGTTCTTC
NA	TRBV7-2	TRBJ1-2	TRBD1	CASSYPQGGNYGYTF	TGTGCCAGCAGCTATCCACAGGGGGGCAACTATGGCTACACCTTC
NA	TRBV9	TRBJ2-1	TRBD2	CASSGRTSGIYNEQFF	TGTGCCAGCAGCGGCCGGACTAGCGGGATCTACAATGAGCAGTTCTTC
few	TRBV3-1	TRBJ2-1	NA	CASRSGWQGANEQFF	TGTGCCAGCAGGTCCGGGTGGCAGGGTGCCAATGAGCAGTTCTTC
NA	TRBV6-5	TRBJ2-7	NA	CASRTEYEQYF	TGTGCCAGTCGGACGGAATACGAGCAGTACTTC
many	TRBV20-1	TRBJ1-2	NA	CSARDRASPGYTF	TGCAGTGCTAGAGATAGGGCGTCTCCTGGCTACACCTTC
NA	TRBV9	TRBJ1-5	NA	CATSIREFDQPQHF	TGTGCCACCAGCATCAGGGAATTCGACCAGCCCCAGCATTTT
NA	TRBV5-1	TRBJ2-2	TRBD2	CASNLAGVGELFF	TGCGCCAGCAACCTAGCGGGAGTGGGGGAGCTGTTTTTT
many	TRBV15	TRBJ1-2	NA	CATSIQSNYGYTF	TGTGCCACCAGCATCCAGTCTAACTATGGCTACACCTTC
once	TRBV2	TRBJ2-5	TRBD1	CASRLGTGGLETQYF	TGTGCCAGCAGACTCGGGACAGGGGGCCTTGAGACCCAGTACTTC
NA	TRBV27	TRBJ2-7	NA	CASSLSVPGGGYEQYF	TGTGCCAGCAGTTTATCAGTCCCAGGGGGAGGTTACGAGCAGTACTTC
NA	TRBV2	TRBJ1-6	TRBD1	CASKGVGPGTGNSPLHF	TGTGCCAGCAAGGGGGTAGGTCCCGGGACAGGCAATTCACCCCTCCACTTT
NA	TRBV7-9	TRBJ2-2	TRBD2	CASSPLAGGEFGELFF	TGTGCCAGCAGCCCTCTAGCGGGAGGAGAATTCGGGGAGCTGTTTTTT
NA	TRBV11-3	TRBJ1-3	NA	CASSPRMTGLNTIYF	TGTGCCAGCAGCCCCCGGATGACAGGTCTAAACACCATATATTTT
many	TRBV7-9	TRBJ2-7	TRBD2	CASSPGWEGHYEQYF	TGTGCCAGCAGCCCCGGTTGGGAGGGCCACTACGAGCAGTACTTC
NA	TRBV20-1	TRBJ1-2	NA	CSARYRATNYGYTF	TGCAGTGCTAGGTACAGGGCAACTAACTATGGCTACACCTTC
many	TRBV7-9	TRBJ2-2	NA	CASSQGPRTGELFF	TGTGCCAGCAGCCAGGGGCCGCGCACCGGGGAGCTGTTTTTT